This TCR beta chain was identified during a study of identical twins. The V gene lost 6 bases and the J gene lost 4 bases, with 25 bases spanning the gap. Per germline, CDR1 MNHEY and CDR2 SMNVEV (reference sequence). The length of the CDR3 is 18 residues. TCRdb re-derived calls from the 5' RACE reads in MiXCR, one entry per CDR3 protein. The sample includes 1.5 million to 2 million distinct CDR3 sequences, about 30% seen only once; the top ten take around 0.25%. This receptor was identified in a newborn girl in good health. The chain recombines TRBV27 with TRBJ2-1; D ambiguous. The sequenced material came from cord blood. This CDR3 reads CASSPIAPKAPVYNEQFF. DNA of the CDR3: TGTGCCAGCAGCCCAATTGCCCCCAAGGCCCCCGTGTACAATGAGCAGTTCTTC.